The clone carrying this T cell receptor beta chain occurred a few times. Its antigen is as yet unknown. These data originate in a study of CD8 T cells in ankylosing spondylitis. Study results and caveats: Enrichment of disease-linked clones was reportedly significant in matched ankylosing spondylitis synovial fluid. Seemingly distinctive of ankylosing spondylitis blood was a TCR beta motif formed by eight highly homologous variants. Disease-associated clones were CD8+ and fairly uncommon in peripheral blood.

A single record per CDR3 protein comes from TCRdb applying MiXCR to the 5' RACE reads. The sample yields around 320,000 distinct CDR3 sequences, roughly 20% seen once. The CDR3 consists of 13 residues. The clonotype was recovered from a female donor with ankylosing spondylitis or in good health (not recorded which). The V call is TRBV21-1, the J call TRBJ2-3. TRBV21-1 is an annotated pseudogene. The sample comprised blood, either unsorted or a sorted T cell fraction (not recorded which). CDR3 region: CASSKDVTGSQYF. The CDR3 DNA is TGTGCCAGCAGCAAAGATGTGACGGGATCGCAGTATTTT.